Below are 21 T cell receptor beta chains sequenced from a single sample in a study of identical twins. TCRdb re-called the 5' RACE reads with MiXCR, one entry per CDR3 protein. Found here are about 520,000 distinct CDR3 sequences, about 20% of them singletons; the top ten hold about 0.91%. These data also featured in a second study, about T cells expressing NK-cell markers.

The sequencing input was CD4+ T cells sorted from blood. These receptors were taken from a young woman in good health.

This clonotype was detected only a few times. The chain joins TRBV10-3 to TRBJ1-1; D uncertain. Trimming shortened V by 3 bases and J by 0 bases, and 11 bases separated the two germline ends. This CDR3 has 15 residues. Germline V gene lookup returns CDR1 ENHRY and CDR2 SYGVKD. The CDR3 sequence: CAISDTWALNTEAFF. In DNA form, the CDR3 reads TGTGCCATCAGTGATACTTGGGCATTGAACACTGAAGCTTTCTTT.

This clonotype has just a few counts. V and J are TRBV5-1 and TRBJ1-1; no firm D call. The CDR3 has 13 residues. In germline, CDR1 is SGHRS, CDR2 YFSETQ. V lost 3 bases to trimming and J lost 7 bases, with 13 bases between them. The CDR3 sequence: CASSSGDLLEAFF. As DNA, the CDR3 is TGCGCCAGCAGCTCGGGAGATTTGCTTGAAGCTTTCTTT.

CDR3 loop: CASVNTGANTGELFF. The CDR3 DNA reads TGTGCCTCTGTTAACACAGGGGCGAACACCGGGGAGCTGTTTTTT. J is TRBJ2-2 and V is TRBV2, with 7 bases identical to TRBD1. The ends lost 11 bases at V and 0 bases at J; junction bases unmatched: 9. The V gene's germline CDR1 is SNHLY and CDR2 FYNNEI. CDR3 length equals 15 residues.

CDR3 sequence: CASKYRDREAYEQYF. The CDR3 DNA is TGTGCCAGCAAATACCGGGACAGGGAAGCCTACGAGCAGTACTTC. The chain has TRBV6-1 and TRBJ2-7, with TRBD1 identical over 9 bases. Germline CDR1 is MNHNS and CDR2 is SASEGT. Losses at the gene ends were 7 bases for V and 2 bases for J; bases not matched to a gene: 9. The CDR3 consists of 15 residues.

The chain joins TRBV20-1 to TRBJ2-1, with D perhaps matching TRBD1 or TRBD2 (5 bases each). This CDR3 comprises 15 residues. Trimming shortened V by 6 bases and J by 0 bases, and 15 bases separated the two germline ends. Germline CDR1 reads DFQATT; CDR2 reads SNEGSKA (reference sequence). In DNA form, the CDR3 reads TGCAGTGCCGCTGAGGGGTCCAACTCCTACAATGAGCAGTTCTTC. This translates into CSAAEGSNSYNEQFF.

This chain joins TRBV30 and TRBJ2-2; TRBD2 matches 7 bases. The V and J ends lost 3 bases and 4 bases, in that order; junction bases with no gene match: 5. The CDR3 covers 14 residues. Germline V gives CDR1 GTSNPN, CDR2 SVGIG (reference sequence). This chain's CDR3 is CAWSRTRSTGELFF. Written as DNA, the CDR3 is TGTGCCTGGAGCAGGACTAGGAGCACCGGGGAGCTGTTTTTT.

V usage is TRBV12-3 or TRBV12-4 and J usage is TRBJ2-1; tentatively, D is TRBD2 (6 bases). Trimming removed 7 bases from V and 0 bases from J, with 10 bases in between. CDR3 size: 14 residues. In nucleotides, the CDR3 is TGTGCCAGCACCCGGGGGAGCTCCTACAATGAGCAGTTCTTC. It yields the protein CASTRGSSYNEQFF.

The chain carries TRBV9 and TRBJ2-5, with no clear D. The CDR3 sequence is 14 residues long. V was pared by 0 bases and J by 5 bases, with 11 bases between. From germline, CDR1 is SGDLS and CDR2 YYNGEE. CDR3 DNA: TGTGCCAGCAGCGTAGCTCCTAGTGAGGAGACCCAGTACTTC. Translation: CASSVAPSEETQYF.

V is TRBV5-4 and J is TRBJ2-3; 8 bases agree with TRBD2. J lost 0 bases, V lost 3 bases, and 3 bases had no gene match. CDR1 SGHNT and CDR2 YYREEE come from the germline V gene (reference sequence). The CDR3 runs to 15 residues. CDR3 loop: CASSSGGQSTDTQYF. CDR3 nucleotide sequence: TGTGCCAGCAGCTCGGGGGGGCAAAGCACAGATACGCAGTATTTT.

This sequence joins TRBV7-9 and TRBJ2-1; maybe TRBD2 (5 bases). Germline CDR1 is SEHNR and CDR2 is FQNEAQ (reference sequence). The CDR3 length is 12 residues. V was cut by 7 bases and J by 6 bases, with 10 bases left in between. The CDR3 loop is CASTPRGNEQFF. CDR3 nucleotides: TGTGCCAGCACCCCCCGGGGCAATGAGCAGTTCTTC.

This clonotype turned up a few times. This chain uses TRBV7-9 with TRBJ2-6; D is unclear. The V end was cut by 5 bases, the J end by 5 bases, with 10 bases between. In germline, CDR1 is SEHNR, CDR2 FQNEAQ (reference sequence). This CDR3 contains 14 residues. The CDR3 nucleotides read TGTGCCAGCAGCCCTTTTCGAAGGGCCAACGTCCTGACTTTC. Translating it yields CASSPFRRANVLTF.

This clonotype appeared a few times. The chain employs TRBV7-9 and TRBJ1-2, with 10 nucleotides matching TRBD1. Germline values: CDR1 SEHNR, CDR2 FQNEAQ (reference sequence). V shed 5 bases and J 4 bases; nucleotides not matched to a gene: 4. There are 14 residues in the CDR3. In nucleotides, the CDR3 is TGTGCCAGCAGCGACAGGGGGCGTTCCTATGGCTACACCTTC. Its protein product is CASSDRGRSYGYTF.

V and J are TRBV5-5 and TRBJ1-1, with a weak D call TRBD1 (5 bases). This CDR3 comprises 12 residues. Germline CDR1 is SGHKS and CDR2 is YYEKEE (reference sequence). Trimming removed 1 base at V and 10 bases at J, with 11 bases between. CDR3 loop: CASSLWGWGAFF. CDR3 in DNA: TGTGCCAGCAGCTTGTGGGGCTGGGGAGCTTTCTTT.

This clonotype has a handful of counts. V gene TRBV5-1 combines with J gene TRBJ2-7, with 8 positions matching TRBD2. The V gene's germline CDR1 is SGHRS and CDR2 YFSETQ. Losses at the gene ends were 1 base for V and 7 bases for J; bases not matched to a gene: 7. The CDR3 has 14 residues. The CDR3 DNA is TGCGCCAGCAGCTTGCAAGCGGGAGTCAGAGAGCAGTACTTC. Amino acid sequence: CASSLQAGVREQYF.

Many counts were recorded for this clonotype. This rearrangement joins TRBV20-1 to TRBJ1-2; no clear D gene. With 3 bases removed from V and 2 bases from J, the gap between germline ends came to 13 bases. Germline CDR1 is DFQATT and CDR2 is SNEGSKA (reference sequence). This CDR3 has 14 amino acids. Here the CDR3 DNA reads TGCAGTGCTAGTGAATGGGAGTTGAACTATGGCTACACCTTC. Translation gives CSASEWELNYGYTF.

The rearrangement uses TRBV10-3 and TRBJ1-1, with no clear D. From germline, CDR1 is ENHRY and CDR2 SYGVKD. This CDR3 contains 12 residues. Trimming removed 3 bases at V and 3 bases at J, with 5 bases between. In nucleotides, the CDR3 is TGTGCCATCAGTGACCGCTACACTGAAGCTTTCTTT. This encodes CAISDRYTEAFF.

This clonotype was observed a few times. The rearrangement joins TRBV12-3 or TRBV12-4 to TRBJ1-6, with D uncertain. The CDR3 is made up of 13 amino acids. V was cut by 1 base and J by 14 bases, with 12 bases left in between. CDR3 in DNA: TGTGCCAGCAGTTTAGAAGGTTTTGGGACCCTCCACTTT. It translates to CASSLEGFGTLHF.

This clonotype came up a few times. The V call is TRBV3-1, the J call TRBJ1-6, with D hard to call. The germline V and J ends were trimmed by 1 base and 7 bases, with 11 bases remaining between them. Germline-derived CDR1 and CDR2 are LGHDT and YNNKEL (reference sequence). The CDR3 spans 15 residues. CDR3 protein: CASSQGPRGNSPLHF. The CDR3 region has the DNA TGTGCCAGCAGCCAAGGACCCCGTGGGAATTCACCCCTCCACTTT.

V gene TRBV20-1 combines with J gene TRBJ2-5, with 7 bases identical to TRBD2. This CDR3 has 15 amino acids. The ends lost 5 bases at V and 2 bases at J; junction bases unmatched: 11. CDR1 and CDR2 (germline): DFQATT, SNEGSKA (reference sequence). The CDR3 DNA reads TGCAGTGCTCTCCCATCCGGGGGGTGGCAAGAGACCCAGTACTTC. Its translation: CSALPSGGWQETQYF.

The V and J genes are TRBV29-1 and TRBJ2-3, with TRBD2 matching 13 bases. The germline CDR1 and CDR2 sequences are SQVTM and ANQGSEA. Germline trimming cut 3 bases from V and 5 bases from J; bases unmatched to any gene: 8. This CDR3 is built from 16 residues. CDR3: CSVESGLAGTGDTQYF. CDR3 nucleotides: TGCAGCGTTGAGTCGGGACTAGCGGGAACCGGAGATACGCAGTATTTT.

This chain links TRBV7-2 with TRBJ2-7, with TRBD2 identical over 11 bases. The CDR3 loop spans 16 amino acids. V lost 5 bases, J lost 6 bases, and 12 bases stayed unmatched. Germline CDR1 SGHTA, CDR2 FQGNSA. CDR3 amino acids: CASSPTLAGGDPEQYF. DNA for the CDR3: TGTGCCAGCAGCCCTACTCTAGCGGGAGGCGACCCCGAGCAGTACTTC.